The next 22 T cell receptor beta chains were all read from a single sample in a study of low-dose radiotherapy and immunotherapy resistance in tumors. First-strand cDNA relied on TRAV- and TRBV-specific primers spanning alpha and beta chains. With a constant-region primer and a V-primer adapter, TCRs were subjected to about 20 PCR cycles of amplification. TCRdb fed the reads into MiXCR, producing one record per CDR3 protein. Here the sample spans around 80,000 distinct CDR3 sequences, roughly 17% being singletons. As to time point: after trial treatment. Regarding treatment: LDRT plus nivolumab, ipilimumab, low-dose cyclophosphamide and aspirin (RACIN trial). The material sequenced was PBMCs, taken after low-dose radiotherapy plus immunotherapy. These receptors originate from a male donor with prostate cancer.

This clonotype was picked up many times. The chain's CDR3 is CASSQGLAGVNEQFF. The DNA for the CDR3 is TGTGCCAGCAGCCAAGGACTAGCGGGAGTCAATGAGCAGTTCTTC. This chain connects TRBV14 to TRBJ2-1; TRBD2 matches at 12 bases. Germline assignment: CDR1 SGHDN and CDR2 FVKESK. Unmatched junction bases numbered 1, after V lost 1 base and J lost 6 bases. The length of the CDR3 is 15 residues.

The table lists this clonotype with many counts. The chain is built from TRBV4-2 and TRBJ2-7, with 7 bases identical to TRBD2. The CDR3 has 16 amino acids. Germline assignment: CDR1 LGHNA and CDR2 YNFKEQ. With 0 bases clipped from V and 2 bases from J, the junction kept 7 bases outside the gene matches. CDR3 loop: CASSQEGGRSPYEQYF. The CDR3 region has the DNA TGTGCCAGCAGCCAAGAGGGCGGGAGATCCCCCTACGAGCAGTACTTC.

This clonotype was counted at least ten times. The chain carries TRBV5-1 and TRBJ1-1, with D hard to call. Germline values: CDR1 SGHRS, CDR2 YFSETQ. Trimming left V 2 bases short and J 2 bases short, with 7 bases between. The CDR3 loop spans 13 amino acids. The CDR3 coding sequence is TGCGCCAGCAGCTTCGGCAGCAACACTGAAGCTTTCTTT. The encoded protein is CASSFGSNTEAFF.

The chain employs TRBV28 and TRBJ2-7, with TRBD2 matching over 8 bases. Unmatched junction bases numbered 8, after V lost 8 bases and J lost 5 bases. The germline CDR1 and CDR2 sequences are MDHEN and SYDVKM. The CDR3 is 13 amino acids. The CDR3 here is CASVAGGVHEQYF. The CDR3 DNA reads TGTGCCAGCGTCGCGGGGGGAGTCCACGAGCAGTACTTC.

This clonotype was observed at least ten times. The CDR3 spells CSVELTSYEQYF. The DNA of the CDR3 is TGCAGCGTTGAGCTTACCTCCTACGAGCAGTACTTC. The chain employs TRBV29-1 and TRBJ2-7; no reliable D call. CDR3 length: 12 residues. The germline CDR1 and CDR2 sequences are SQVTM and ANQGSEA. Deletions cut 3 bases from V and 0 bases from J, with 6 bases between.

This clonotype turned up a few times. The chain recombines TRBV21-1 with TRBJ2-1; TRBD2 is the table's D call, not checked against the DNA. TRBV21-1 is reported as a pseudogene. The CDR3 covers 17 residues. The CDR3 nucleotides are TGTGCCAGCAGCAAAAGCGGACCTTTGTTCGGAAACAATGAGCAGTTCTTC. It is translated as CASSKSGPLFGNNEQFF.

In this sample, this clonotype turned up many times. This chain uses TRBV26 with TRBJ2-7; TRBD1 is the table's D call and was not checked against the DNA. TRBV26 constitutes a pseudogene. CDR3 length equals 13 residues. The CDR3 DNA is TGTGCCACCACCGGGACAGGGAACAACGAGCAGTACTTC. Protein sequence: CATTGTGNNEQYF.

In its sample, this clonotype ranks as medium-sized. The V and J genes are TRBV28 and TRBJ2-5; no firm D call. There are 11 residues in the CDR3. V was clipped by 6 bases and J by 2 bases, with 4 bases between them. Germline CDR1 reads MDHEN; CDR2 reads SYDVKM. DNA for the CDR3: TGTGCCAGCAGCCGTCAAGAGACCCAGTACTTC. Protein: CASSRQETQYF.

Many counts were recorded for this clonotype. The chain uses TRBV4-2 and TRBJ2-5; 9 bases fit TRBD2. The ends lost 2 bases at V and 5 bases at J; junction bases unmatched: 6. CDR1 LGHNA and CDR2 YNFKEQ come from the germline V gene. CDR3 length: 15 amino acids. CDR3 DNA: TGTGCCAGCAGCCAAACACTAGCGGGTGGCGAGACCCAGTACTTC. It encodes CASSQTLAGGETQYF.

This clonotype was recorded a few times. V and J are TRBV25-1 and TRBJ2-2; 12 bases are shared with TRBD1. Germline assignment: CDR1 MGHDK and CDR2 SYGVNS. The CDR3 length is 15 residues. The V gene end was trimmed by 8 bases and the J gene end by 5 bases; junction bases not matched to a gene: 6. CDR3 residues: CASGGQGAGTGELFF. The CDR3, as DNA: TGTGCCAGCGGGGGACAGGGGGCCGGTACCGGGGAGCTGTTTTTT.

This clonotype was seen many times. CDR3 residues: CASSQLFGPRTEAFF. The CDR3 region has the DNA TGTGCCAGCAGCCAGCTTTTCGGCCCTAGGACAGAAGCTTTCTTT. This sequence joins TRBV5-5 and TRBJ1-1, with a tentative D call TRBD1 (5 bases). V lost 4 bases and J 8 bases, leaving 21 bases between the germline ends. CDR3 size: 15 residues. CDR1 is SGHKS and CDR2 is YYEKEE in the germline V gene (reference sequence).

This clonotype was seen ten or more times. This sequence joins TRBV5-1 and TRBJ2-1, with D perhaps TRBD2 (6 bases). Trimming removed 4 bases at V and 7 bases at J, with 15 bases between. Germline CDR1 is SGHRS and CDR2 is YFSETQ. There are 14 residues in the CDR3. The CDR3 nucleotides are TGCGCCAGCAGCCCGGGGACCGCGGGAAATGAGCAGTTCTTC. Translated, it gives CASSPGTAGNEQFF.

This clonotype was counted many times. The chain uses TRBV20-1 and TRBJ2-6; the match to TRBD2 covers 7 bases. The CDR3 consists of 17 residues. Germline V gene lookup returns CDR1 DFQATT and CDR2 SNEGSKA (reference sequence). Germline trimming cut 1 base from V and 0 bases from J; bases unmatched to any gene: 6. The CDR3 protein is CSARASSGYSGANVLTF. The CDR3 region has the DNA TGCAGTGCTAGAGCTTCTAGCGGTTACTCTGGGGCCAACGTCCTGACTTTC.

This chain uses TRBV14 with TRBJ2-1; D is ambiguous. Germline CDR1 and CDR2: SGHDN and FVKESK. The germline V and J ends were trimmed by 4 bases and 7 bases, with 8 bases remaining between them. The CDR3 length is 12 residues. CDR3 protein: CASSLVGNEQFF. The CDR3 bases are TGTGCCAGCAGCCTCGTGGGGAATGAGCAGTTCTTC.

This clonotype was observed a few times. The CDR3 region is CASSLQGNFAYNEQFF. CDR3 coding DNA: TGTGCCAGCAGCTTACAGGGGAATTTTGCCTACAATGAGCAGTTCTTC. The chain employs TRBV7-8 and TRBJ2-1, with a weak D call TRBD1 (6 bases). Germline CDR1 SGHVS, CDR2 FQNEAQ. The CDR3 loop spans 16 amino acids. Trimming took off 2 bases at V and 2 bases at J, with 13 bases between the two ends.

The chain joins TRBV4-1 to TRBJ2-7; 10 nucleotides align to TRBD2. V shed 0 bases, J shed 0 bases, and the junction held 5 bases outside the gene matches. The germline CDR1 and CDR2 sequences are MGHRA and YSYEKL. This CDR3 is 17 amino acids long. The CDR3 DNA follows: TGCGCCAGCAGCCAAGACGGGACTAGCGCCACCTCCTACGAGCAGTACTTC. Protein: CASSQDGTSATSYEQYF.

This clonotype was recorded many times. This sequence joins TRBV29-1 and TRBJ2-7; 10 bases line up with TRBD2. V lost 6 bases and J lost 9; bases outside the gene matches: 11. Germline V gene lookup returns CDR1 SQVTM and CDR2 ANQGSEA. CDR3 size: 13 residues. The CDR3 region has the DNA TGCAGCGTCACTAGCGGGGAAAGGTTAGGGCAGTACTTC. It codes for CSVTSGERLGQYF.

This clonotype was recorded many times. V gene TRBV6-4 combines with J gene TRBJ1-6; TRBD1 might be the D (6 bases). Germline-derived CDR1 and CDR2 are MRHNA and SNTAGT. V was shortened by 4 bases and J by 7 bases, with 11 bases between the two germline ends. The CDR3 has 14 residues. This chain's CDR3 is CASSADSGNSPLHF. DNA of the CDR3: TGTGCCAGCAGTGCGGACAGTGGGAATTCACCCCTCCACTTT.

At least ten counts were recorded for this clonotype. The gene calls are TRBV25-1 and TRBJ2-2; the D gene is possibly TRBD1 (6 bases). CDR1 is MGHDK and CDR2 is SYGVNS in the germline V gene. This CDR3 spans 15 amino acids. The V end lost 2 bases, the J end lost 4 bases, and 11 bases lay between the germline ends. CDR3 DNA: TGTGCCAGCAGTGAAAGGACAGTGAGCACCGGGGAGCTGTTTTTT. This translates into CASSERTVSTGELFF.

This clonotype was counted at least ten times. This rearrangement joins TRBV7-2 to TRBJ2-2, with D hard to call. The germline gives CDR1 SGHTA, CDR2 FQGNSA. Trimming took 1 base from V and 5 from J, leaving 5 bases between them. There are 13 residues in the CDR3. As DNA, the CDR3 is TGTGCCAGCAGCTTAGGTCGAACCGGGGAGCTGTTTTTT. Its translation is CASSLGRTGELFF.

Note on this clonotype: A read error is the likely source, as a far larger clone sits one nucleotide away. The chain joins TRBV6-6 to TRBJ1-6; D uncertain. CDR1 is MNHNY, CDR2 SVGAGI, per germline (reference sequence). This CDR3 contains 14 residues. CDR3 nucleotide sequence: TGTGCCAGCAGTTACAGGGTGGGCGAGACACCCCCCCACTTT. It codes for CASSYRVGETPPHF.

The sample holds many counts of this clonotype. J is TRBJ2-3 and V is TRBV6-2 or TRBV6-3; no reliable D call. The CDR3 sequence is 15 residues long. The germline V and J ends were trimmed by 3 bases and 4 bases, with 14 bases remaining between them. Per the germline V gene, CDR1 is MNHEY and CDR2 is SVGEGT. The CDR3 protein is CASSYGSTDSDTQYF. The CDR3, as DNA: TGTGCCAGCAGTTATGGGTCCACAGACTCAGATACGCAGTATTTT.